Listed below are T cell receptor beta chains from one sample, sequenced in a study of cytomegalovirus exposure and HLA in healthy donors. Assay: immunoSEQ multiplex PCR; the TCRdb copy retains only in-frame clones and omits some. The sample lists 95,000 to 150,000 clones, over 75% occurring once. Material: PBMCs. The source of these receptors is a woman aged 40 to 49 in good health and CMV-seropositive. Both conserved end residues are part of each CDR3. The order of the fields is D gene, J gene, V gene, clone size, CDR3 DNA, CDR3 protein. D genes are given only for firm matches. A clone size is listed for some rows: how often the clone was seen (once, few, many), or a class if it is expanded.

>TRBD2|TRBJ2-1|TRBV10-2|.
TGCGCCAGCAGTGCACTAGCGAAGACCAATGAGCAGTTCTTC
CASSALAKTNEQFF
>.|TRBJ2-1|TRBV27|.
TGTGCCAGCAGTTCCCTGACTAGTCGCAATGAGCAGTTCTTC
CASSSLTSRNEQFF
>TRBD1|TRBJ2-7|TRBV11-2|.
TGTGCCAGCAGCTTAGGGACAGGGGTTGCCTACGAGCAGTACTTC
CASSLGTGVAYEQYF
>TRBD2|TRBJ2-3|TRBV2|.
TGTGCCAGCAGTAGCGGGAGGGGGACAGATACGCAGTATTTT
CASSSGRGTDTQYF
>TRBD1|TRBJ2-7|TRBV28|.
TGTGCCAGCAGTTCCCCCGGACAGGGTTACTACGAGCAGTACTTC
CASSSPGQGYYEQYF
>TRBD2|TRBJ2-3|TRBV9|.
TGTGCCAGCGGCCCTAGCGGGAGGATAGCAGATACGCAGTATTTT
CASGPSGRIADTQYF
>.|TRBJ2-3|TRBV5-1|.
TGCGCCAGCAGCTTGGCCTCCCGGGGCGGAGGGGGCGTGAGATTATCTAGCACAGATACGCAGTATTTT
CASSLASRGGGGVRLSSTDTQYF
>.|TRBJ2-1|TRBV18|.
TGTGCCAGCTCCCCTGCGGGAACTTACAATGAGCAGTTCTTC
CASSPAGTYNEQFF
>TRBD1|TRBJ2-7|TRBV30|few
TGTGCCTGGAGTCAGGGGGCCTCCTACGAGCAGTACTTC
CAWSQGASYEQYF
>TRBD2|TRBJ2-3|TRBV28|.
TGTGCCATCTGGGACCTAGCGGGAGGGGGAGATACGCAGTATTTT
CAIWDLAGGGDTQYF
>.|TRBJ2-7|TRBV11-2|.
TGTGCCAGCAGCTCACTCGGGACAAACGAGAACGAGCAGTACTTC
CASSSLGTNENEQYF
>TRBD1|TRBJ1-4|TRBV10-3|once
TGTGCCATCGGACAGGGGGCGCGTGAAAAACTGTTTTTT
CAIGQGAREKLFF
>TRBD1|TRBJ1-5|TRBV9|few
TGTGCCAGCAGTCGGGGGACAGCCGGGGAGCCCCAGCATTTT
CASSRGTAGEPQHF
>TRBD2|TRBJ2-1|TRBV7-9|.
TGTGCCAGCAGCTTAGGCCCGATTTCCCTAGCGGAGCGATACAATGAGCAGTTCTTC
CASSLGPISLAERYNEQFF
>TRBD1|TRBJ2-2|TRBV10-2|.
TGCGCCAGCGAGAAGACAGGGTCGACTGTCGGGGAGCTGTTTTTT
CASEKTGSTVGELFF
>TRBD1|TRBJ2-7|TRBV28|.
TGTGCCAGCAGTACCGCCACAAAATCCGGGACAGGCCCCATTTCCTACGAGCAGTACTTC
CASSTATKSGTGPISYEQYF
>TRBD2|TRBJ2-1|TRBV5-6|.
TGTGCCAGCAGCTTAGAACAGCGGGAGGGCCAAGAGCAGTTCTTC
CASSLEQREGQEQFF
>.|TRBJ2-2|TRBV7-9|.
TGTGCCAGCAGCTTAATCAGAACGAACACCGGGGAGCTGTTTTTT
CASSLIRTNTGELFF
>.|TRBJ1-3|TRBV11-2|.
TGTGCCATCTCGTTAATTTCCGGTAACACCATATATTTT
CAISLISGNTIYF
>.|TRBJ2-7|TRBV6-5|few
TGTGCCAGCAGTGAAGCCTCCGACTACGAGCAGTACTTC
CASSEASDYEQYF
>TRBD2|TRBJ2-7|TRBV29-1|.
TGCAGCGCCTCACTAGCGGCCTCGGGCGAGCAGTACTTC
CSASLAASGEQYF
>TRBD1|TRBJ1-1|TRBV6-1|.
TGTGCCAGCCAAGTTACAGGGGCCGGCACTGAAGCTTTCTTT
CASQVTGAGTEAFF
>TRBD1|TRBJ2-5|TRBV7-7|.
TGTGCTAGCAGCTTAAACAGGGGTTCGGAGACCCAGTACTTC
CASSLNRGSETQYF
>.|TRBJ1-2|TRBV6-5|.
TGTGCCAGCAGTTATTACAGGGAGGGTGGCTACACCTTC
CASSYYREGGYTF
>TRBD1|TRBJ1-1|TRBV27|once
TGTGCCAGCAGTCTAGACAGGGGGACTGAAGCTTTCTTT
CASSLDRGTEAFF
>TRBD1|TRBJ2-1|TRBV7-9|.
TGTGCCAGCAGCCTTCCCCCGGGACAGGGATGGGATGAGCAGTTCTTC
CASSLPPGQGWDEQFF